The TCR beta chain under discussion was sequenced for a study of Ad26.COV2.S vaccination and SARS-CoV-2 variants. The study, taken as a whole, reports: Vaccine recipients and placebo recipients showed similar non-spike TCR breadth. In TCR breadth and depth analyses, total T cell responses may have been underestimated. After vaccination, reports described spike-specific CD8+ and CD4+ T cell responses as showing substantial breadth.

The CDR3 is 15 amino acids. V lost 0 bases to trimming and J lost 5 bases, with 13 bases between them. Germline V CDR1 and CDR2: SGHRS, YFSETQ. The repertoire was sequenced with immunoSEQ multiplex PCR; TCRdb's copy has only in-frame clones and lacks some. In the table there are some 350,000 clones, under 95% of which are singletons. As concerns this clone: Its antigen is undetermined.

The sequence came from a human donor who had recovered from COVID-19. The chain recombines TRBV5-1 with TRBJ2-3; D might be TRBD2 (7 bases). Sequenced material: peripheral blood, taken after recovery from COVID-19. This CDR3 is CASSLGAGARDTQYF. The CDR3 bases are TGCGCCAGCAGCTTGGGGGCGGGGGCCCGAGATACGCAGTATTTT.